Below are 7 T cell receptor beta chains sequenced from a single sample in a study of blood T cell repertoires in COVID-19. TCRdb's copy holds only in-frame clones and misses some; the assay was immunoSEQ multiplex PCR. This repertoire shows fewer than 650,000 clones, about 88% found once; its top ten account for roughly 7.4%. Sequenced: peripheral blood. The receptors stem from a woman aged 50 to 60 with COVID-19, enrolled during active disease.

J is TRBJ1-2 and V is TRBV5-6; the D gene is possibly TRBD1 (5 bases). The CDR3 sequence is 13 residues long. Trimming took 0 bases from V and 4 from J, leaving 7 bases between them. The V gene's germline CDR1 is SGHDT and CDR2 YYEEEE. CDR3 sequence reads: CASSLGGPYGYTF. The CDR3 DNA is TGTGCCAGCAGCTTGGGGGGCCCCTATGGCTACACCTTC.

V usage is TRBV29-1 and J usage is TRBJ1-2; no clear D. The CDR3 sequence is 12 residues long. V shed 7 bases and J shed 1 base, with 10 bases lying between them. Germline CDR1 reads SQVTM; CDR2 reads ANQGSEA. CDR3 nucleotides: TGCAGCGGTAGGACTGTTAACTATGGCTACACCTTC. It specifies CSGRTVNYGYTF.

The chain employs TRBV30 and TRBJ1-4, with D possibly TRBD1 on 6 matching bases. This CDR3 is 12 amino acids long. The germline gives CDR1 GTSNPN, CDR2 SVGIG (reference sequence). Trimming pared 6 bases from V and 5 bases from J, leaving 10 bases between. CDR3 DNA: TGTGCCTGCGACAGGTTGAATGAAAAACTGTTTTTT. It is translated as CACDRLNEKLFF.

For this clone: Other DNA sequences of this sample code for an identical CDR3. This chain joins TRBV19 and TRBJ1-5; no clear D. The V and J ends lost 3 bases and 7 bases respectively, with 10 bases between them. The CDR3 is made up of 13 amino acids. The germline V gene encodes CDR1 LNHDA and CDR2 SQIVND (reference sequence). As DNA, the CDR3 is TGTGCCAGTAGTATCACGGGAGACCAGCCCCAGCATTTT. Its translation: CASSITGDQPQHF.

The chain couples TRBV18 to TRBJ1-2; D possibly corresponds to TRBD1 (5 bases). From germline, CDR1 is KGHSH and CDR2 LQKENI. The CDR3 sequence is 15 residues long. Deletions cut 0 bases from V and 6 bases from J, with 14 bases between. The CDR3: CASSPPGGTRDGYTF. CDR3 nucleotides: TGTGCCAGCTCACCACCGGGGGGGACCAGGGATGGCTACACCTTC.

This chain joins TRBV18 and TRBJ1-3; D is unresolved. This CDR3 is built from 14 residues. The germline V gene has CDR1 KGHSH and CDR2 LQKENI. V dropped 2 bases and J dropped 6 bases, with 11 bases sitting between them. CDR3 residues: CASSPSQEANTIYF. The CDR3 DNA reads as TGTGCCAGCTCACCAAGCCAGGAGGCAAACACCATATATTTT.

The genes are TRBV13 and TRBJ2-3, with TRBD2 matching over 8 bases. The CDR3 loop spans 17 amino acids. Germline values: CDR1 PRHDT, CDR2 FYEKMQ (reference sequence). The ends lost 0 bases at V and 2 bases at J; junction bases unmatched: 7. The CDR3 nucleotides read TGTGCCAGCAGCTTAGGGGTTAGCGGGACCCTCACAGATACGCAGTATTTT. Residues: CASSLGVSGTLTDTQYF.